Sequencing of this TCR beta chain was carried out in a study of blood T cell repertoires in COVID-19. Study background: The United States, Italy and Spain supplied acute and convalescent COVID-19 samples. From T cells, B-cell-depleted T cells, or PBMCs came the material, which was cDNA or gDNA.

The authors' processing: Amplification of reference gene primers was used by the study to estimate nucleated cell counts. TCRdb's table, derived via immunoSEQ multiplex PCR, lists solely in-frame clones and lacks some. V and J calls plus clone size are reproduced from that table; the DNA served to infer D and trimming. The sample records about 440,000 clones, around 89% being singletons. CDR3 length: 16 amino acids. CDR1 is SNHLY and CDR2 is FYNNEI in the germline V gene. V was pared by 6 bases and J by 4 bases, with 14 bases of the junction left unmatched. V and J are TRBV2 and TRBJ2-5, with 7 bases matching TRBD1. The origin of this receptor is a woman aged 25 to 39 with acute or convalescent COVID-19. The sequenced sample consisted of peripheral blood. In DNA, the CDR3 is TGTGCCAGCAGGCGACAGGGCACGGTATTTGGAGAGACCCAGTACTTC. Its translation is CASRRQGTVFGETQYF.